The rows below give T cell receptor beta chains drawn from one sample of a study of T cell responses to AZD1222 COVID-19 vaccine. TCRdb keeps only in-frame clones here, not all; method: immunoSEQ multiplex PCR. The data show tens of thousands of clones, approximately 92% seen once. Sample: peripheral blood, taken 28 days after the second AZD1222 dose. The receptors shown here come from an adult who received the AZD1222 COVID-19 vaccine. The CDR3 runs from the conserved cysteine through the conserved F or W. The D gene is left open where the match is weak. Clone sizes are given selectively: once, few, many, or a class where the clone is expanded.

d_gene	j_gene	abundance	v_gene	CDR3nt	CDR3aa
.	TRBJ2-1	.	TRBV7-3	TGTGCCAGCAGCTTAGGGGGCCCATCCTACAATGAGCAGTTCTTC	CASSLGGPSYNEQFF
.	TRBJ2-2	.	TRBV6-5	TGTGCCAGTAAAGCTGGCACCGGGGAGCTGTTTTTT	CASKAGTGELFF
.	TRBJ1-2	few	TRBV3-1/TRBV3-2	TGTGCCAGCAGCGGCCGGAGGGGCGTAAACTATGGCTACACCTTC	CASSGRRGVNYGYTF
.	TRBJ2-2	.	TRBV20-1	TGCAGTGCTAGCCAAGAAGGAGAGCTGTTTTTT	CSASQEGELFF
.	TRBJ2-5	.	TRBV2	TGTGCCAACCTGGGACAACATCAAGAGACCCAGTACTTC	CANLGQHQETQYF
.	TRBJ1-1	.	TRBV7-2	TGTGCCAGCAGCTTAGACCCGGGGACGCACACTGAAGCTTTCTTT	CASSLDPGTHTEAFF
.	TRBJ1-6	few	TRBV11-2	TGTGCCAGCAGCTTAGGATGGGCCAGATATAATTCACCCCTCCACTTT	CASSLGWARYNSPLHF
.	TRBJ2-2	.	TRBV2	TGTGCCAGCAGCAGGGTGGGGGGCACCGGGGAGCTGTTTTTT	CASSRVGGTGELFF
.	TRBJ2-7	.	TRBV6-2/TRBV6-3	TGTGCCAGCAGTTCCCTGAACAGGGTTTTCAACGAGCAGTACTTC	CASSSLNRVFNEQYF
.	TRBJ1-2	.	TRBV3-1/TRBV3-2	TGTGCCAGCAGCCAAGCTTTCCGGCGGCCTAACTATGGCTACACCTTC	CASSQAFRRPNYGYTF
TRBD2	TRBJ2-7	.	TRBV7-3	TGTGCCAGCAGCTTAGCCGCGGGGGGGTCCTACGAGCAGTACTTC	CASSLAAGGSYEQYF
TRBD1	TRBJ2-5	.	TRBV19	TGTGCCAGTAGTATCTTCAGGGGGCGAGGGGAGACCCAGTACTTC	CASSIFRGRGETQYF
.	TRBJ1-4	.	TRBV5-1	TGCGCCAGCAGCTTGGTCGGGGGTGATGAAAAACTGTTTTTT	CASSLVGGDEKLFF
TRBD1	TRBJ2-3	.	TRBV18	TGTGCCAGCTCACAGGACAGGGCCACAGATACGCAGTATTTT	CASSQDRATDTQYF
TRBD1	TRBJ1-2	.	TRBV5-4	TGTGCCAGCAGCTCGGTACAGGGGGCGGATGGCTACACCTTC	CASSSVQGADGYTF
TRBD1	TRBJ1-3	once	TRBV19	TGTGCCAGTAGACATCGACAGGGTCCCGGAAACACCATATATTTT	CASRHRQGPGNTIYF
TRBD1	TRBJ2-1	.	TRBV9	TGTGCCAGCAGCGGAGGGACAGGGGGCTACAATGAGCAGTTCTTC	CASSGGTGGYNEQFF
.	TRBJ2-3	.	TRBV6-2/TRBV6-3	TGTGCCAGCAGTTCACCCGCAGATACGCAGTATTTT	CASSSPADTQYF
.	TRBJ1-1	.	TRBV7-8	TGTGCCAGCAGCCCGGTCACTGAAGCTTTCTTT	CASSPVTEAFF
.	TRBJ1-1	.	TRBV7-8	TGTGCCAGCAGCCCCCAGTTGTTAGGGCGAGCTTTCTTT	CASSPQLLGRAFF
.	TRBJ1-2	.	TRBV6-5	TGTGCCAGCAGTTCCGCGGGGCTTGGCTACACCTTC	CASSSAGLGYTF
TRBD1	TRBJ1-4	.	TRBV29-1	TGCAGCGTTCAAGACAGGGGTGGTGAAAAACTGTTTTTT	CSVQDRGGEKLFF
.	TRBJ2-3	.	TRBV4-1	TGCGCCAGCAGCCAAGATTGGGCCGCGGGGGCCTCCAGCACAGATACGCAGTATTTT	CASSQDWAAGASSTDTQYF
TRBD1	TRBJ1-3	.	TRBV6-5	TGTGCCAGCCCACAGGGGGCCGGAAACACCATATATTTT	CASPQGAGNTIYF
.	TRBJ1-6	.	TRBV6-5	TGTGCCAGCAGTTACTTGGGTTCTGATTCACCCCTCCACTTT	CASSYLGSDSPLHF
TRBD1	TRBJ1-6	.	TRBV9	TGTGCCAGCAGCGCGACAGGGGCCAATTCACCCCTCCACTTT	CASSATGANSPLHF
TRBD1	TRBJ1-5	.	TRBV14	TGTGCCAGCAGCCAAGGGGTCGACAGGGGTACACATAGCAATCAGCCCCAGCATTTT	CASSQGVDRGTHSNQPQHF
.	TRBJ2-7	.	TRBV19	TGTGCCAGTAGTAGGGGACCGGGATACGAGCAGTACTTC	CASSRGPGYEQYF
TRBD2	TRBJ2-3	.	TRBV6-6	TGTGCCAGCAGTCTAGCGGGGGGGCCCCATAGCACAGATACGCAGTATTTT	CASSLAGGPHSTDTQYF
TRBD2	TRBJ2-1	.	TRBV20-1	TGCAGTGCTAGTAGCGGGGGGGCAGTAAATGAGCAGTTCTTC	CSASSGGAVNEQFF
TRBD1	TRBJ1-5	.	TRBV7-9	TGTGCCAGCAGCCCCGACAGGGGAGTCTCTAGCAATCAGCCCCAGCATTTT	CASSPDRGVSSNQPQHF
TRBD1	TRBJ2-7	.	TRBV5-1	TGCGCCAGGGGACAGGGTCCGATCCCGCACTACGAGCAGTACTTC	CARGQGPIPHYEQYF
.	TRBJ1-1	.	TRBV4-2	TGTGCCAGCAGCCAAGTTGATATGGGGCTCATGAACACTGAAGCTTTCTTT	CASSQVDMGLMNTEAFF
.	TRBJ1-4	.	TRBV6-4	TGTGCCAGCAGGGAGGTGAAGGGTCTTAATGAAAAACTGTTTTTT	CASREVKGLNEKLFF
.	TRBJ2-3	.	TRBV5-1	TGCGCCAGCAGTTTCCGGACTACCGATGGCACAGATACGCAGTATTTT	CASSFRTTDGTDTQYF
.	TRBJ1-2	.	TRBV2	TGTGCCAGCAGTGAAGGTACGGTTTTCGGCTACACCTTC	CASSEGTVFGYTF
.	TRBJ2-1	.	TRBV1	TGCACCAGCAGCCACTACCGACTAGCGGGAGGATATGGTGAGCAGTTCTTC	CTSSHYRLAGGYGEQFF
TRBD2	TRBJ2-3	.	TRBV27	TGTGCCAGCAGTAAAATAGCGGGGCCCACAGATACGCAGTATTTT	CASSKIAGPTDTQYF
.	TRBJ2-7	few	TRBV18	TGTGCCAGCTCACCACAGCCAGCAACCTACGAGCAGTACTTC	CASSPQPATYEQYF
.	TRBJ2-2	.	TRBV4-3	TGCGCCAGCAGCCAAGATGGACACAGGAACACCGGGGAGCTGTTTTTT	CASSQDGHRNTGELFF
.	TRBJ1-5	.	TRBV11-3	TGTGCCAGCAGCCCCTCCCACAATCAGCCCCAGCATTTT	CASSPSHNQPQHF
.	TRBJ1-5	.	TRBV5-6	TGTGCCAGCAGCCCCGGGAGCCTTGGACAGCCCCAGCATTTT	CASSPGSLGQPQHF
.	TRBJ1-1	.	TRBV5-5	TGTGCCAGCAGCTTGGCCGGGGATGAAGCTTTCTTT	CASSLAGDEAFF
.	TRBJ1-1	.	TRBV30	TGTGCCTTGGGGGGGAAAGTTGAAGCTTTCTTT	CALGGKVEAFF